This T cell receptor (beta chain) was recorded in a study of shared clonotypes between healthy human individuals. Clones were sequenced by immunoSEQ multiplex PCR, and TCRdb holds only the in-frame ones, with some missing. The sample records roughly 2,500,000 clones, 80% to 95% being singletons. This clone has only one observation. Donors had no recently reported acute infections or vaccinations and were HIV-negative. The material sequenced was naive CD4+ T cells from PBMCs. Subset meaning: CD45RA+ positively selected. The source of this sequence is a man between 18 and 29 years old in good health. Some clones in this sample may be carry-over from other donors' samples.

CDR3 nucleotide sequence: TGTGCCAGTAGCCGGGCTAGCGGGATCTACGAGCAGTACTTC. Translation: CASSRASGIYEQYF. The rearrangement uses TRBV19 and TRBJ2-7; 9 nucleotides align to TRBD2. The V gene's germline CDR1 is LNHDA and CDR2 SQIVND (reference sequence). The CDR3 is 14 amino acids. The V and J ends lost 6 bases and 3 bases, in that order; junction bases with no gene match: 6.